What follows describes a single TCR beta chain. No antigen is known for it. No per-base quality is available; no much larger clone lies one base away. This specimen comes from a study of CD8 T cells in Susac syndrome (dated by TCRdb to between 2017 and 2020). Regarding the complete study: Whether CD8+ T cell activation and differentiation in Susac syndrome was antigen driven was tested using repertoire sequencing. The full study reports these points: The number of individuals in the TCR sequencing and HLA analysis was acknowledged as relatively small.

There are 15 amino acids in the CDR3, from cysteine to phenylalanine inclusive. The only DNA kept is the CDR3, 45 bases in frame from the first base. CDR1 and CDR2 are read off the germline V gene as SGHRS and YFSETQ. V was cut back by 4 bases and J by 2 bases, leaving a gap of 14 bases between them. Peripheral blood CD8+ and CD4+ T cells from healthy donors, Susac syndrome patients and multiple sclerosis patients were profiled using high-throughput TCR beta sequencing. The multiple sclerosis controls were treatment-naive patients whose relapsing-remitting disease, either stable or active, fulfilled the revised McDonald criteria. CD8+ TEMRA cells were enriched by FACS, while bulk CD8+ and CD4+ T cells were purified by magnetic negative isolation. Blood was drawn into EDTA tubes, processed within 24 hours, and PBMCs were isolated by density gradient centrifugation. PBMCs destined for TCR sequencing were cryopreserved in liquid nitrogen and later thawed in a 37 °C water bath. The sorted or isolated CD4+, CD8+ and CD8+ TEMRA cells had a purity of 90% or higher.

RNA was extracted using the RNeasy kit, and about 0.45 to 1 ug of the RNA was reverse transcribed with random hexamers. The immunoSEQ multiplex PCR assay, which covers 54 Vbeta and 13 Jbeta segments, was used to amplify TCR beta CDR3 regions. To correct PCR amplification bias, a synthetic template baseline was used for both primer optimization and computational correction. On the study's bioinformatics: Reads were annotated to V, D and J genes according to IMGT and were analyzed with immunoSEQ Analyzer, with only productive sequences retained. Clonality was calculated as one minus the Shannon entropy normalized by log2 of the number of productive unique sequences. Public and private clones were assessed among the 100 most prevalent clones of each patient and control. Clones were defined as Susac-specific when absent from the healthy and MS cohorts, from about a thousand published viral clones and from other ImmuneACCESS disease sequences. The public reads were reanalyzed by TCRdb: fastp trimming at Q25, MiXCR alignment, in-frame beta chains only. Rows with one shared CDR3 protein collapse into an entry with the most common genes and DNA. TCRdb's processing, not the authors', yielded these V and J calls. This sample has 250,000 to 350,000 distinct CDR3 sequences in its table, and around 92% of those were observed once. The ten top clones hold less than 0.08% of the sample.

The receptor chain draws on TRBV5-1 and TRBJ2-3; the D element could tentatively be TRBD1 or TRBD2, as 6 bases agree for each. Sequencing used CD4+ T cells from PBMCs. This TCR was sampled from a human donor with multiple sclerosis. The CDR3 reads as follows: CASSQLRGPTDTQYF. In nucleotide form, the sequence is TGCGCCAGCAGCCAACTACGGGGGCCCACAGATACGCAGTATTTT.